A selection of T cell receptor beta chains follows, all from one sample in a study of T-cell reconstitution after alpha-beta-depleted transplantation in children. TCRdb fed the PCR reads into MiXCR, producing one record per CDR3 protein. This table holds 500,000 or so distinct CDR3 sequences, approximately 29% found once. The sample in question was PBMCs from the stem cell graft donor, obtained from the stem cell graft. Receptors were obtained from a human donor who donated a stem cell graft to a child with aplastic anemia. CDR3s include the opening cysteine and the closing phenylalanine or tryptophan. D genes are given only for firm matches. Size is omitted from some rows. Given values are once, few, many or a class for expanded clones.

d_gene	j_gene	v_gene	abundance	CDR3nt	CDR3aa
TRBD2	TRBJ2-1	TRBV29-1	-	TGCAGCGTTGAAGTGGGCGGGGTACTAGCGCTGAGCTCCTACAATGAGCAGTTCTTC	CSVEVGGVLALSSYNEQFF
-	TRBJ1-6	TRBV7-3	-	TGTGCCAGCAGCTTTATGGGATCTTATAATTCACCCCTCCACTTT	CASSFMGSYNSPLHF
-	TRBJ2-1	TRBV5-1	-	TGCGCCAGCAGCTCCGCTAGCGCGGCCTACAATGAGCAGTTCTTC	CASSSASAAYNEQFF
-	TRBJ1-2	TRBV12-3/TRBV12-4	-	TGTGCCAGCAGTCCCAAGAGTAGCTATGGCTACACCTTC	CASSPKSSYGYTF
TRBD2	TRBJ2-3	TRBV20-1	-	TGCAGTGGCCTTCTAGCGGGAGCCTCAGATACGCAGTATTTT	CSGLLAGASDTQYF
TRBD1	TRBJ2-7	TRBV12-3/TRBV12-4	-	TGTGCCAGCAGATCCGGGACAGGGGTAATGCGGTACGAGCAGTACTTC	CASRSGTGVMRYEQYF
-	TRBJ1-5	TRBV6-2/TRBV6-3	-	TGTGCCAGCAGTTATAACGGGGGCGGACAGCCCCAGCATTTT	CASSYNGGGQPQHF
-	TRBJ2-1	TRBV30	-	TGTGCCCAGCACGGTGGCGGGACGGGTGGCGTGCAGTTCTTC	CAQHGGGTGGVQFF
TRBD2	TRBJ2-6	TRBV5-1	-	TGCGCCAGCAGCCCCCGGGGGACTAGCGGGAGAGCGAGTGGGGCCAACGTCCTGACTTTC	CASSPRGTSGRASGANVLTF
TRBD2	TRBJ2-3	TRBV29-1	-	TGCAGCGTTGAGCGCCAGCGGGGGGGCACAGATACGCAGTATTTT	CSVERQRGGTDTQYF
-	TRBJ1-1	TRBV20-1	-	TGCAGTGCTAAGGGGGAACAGGGATTTCATGAAGCTTTCTTT	CSAKGEQGFHEAFF
-	TRBJ1-3	TRBV13	-	TGTGCCAGCAGCTCTGGGGCCTCCTACGGTGGAAACACCATATATTTT	CASSSGASYGGNTIYF
-	TRBJ1-5	TRBV20-1	few	TGCAGTGCTAGAGATCGGCGGGGGTATAGCAATCAGCCCCAGCATTTT	CSARDRRGYSNQPQHF
-	TRBJ1-2	TRBV20-1	few	TGCAGTGCTAGATCTCTCCGCCATGGCTACACCTTC	CSARSLRHGYTF
-	TRBJ2-3	TRBV4-1	few	TGCGCCAGCAGCCAAGATTCCACCTTGGATACGCAGTATTTT	CASSQDSTLDTQYF
TRBD1	TRBJ2-5	TRBV5-1	-	TGCGCCAGCAGCTTGGATTCTGGACAGGGGGCCGGAGAGACCCAGTACTTC	CASSLDSGQGAGETQYF
-	TRBJ2-3	TRBV9	few	TGTGCCAGCAGCGTAGCGAGCGGAGGAGCAGATACGCAGTATTTT	CASSVASGGADTQYF
TRBD2	TRBJ2-7	TRBV25-1	-	TGTGCCAGCAGTGAAACTAGCGCACATTCCGGCTTCTTATACGAGCAGTACTTC	CASSETSAHSGFLYEQYF
-	TRBJ2-1	TRBV24-1	-	TGTGCCACAAGGGAAAGCTCCTACAATGAGCAGTTCTTC	CATRESSYNEQFF
-	TRBJ2-5	TRBV24-1	-	TGTGCCACCCGGCCGCCGTCTAGGGGGACCGGGGAAGAGACCCAGTACTTC	CATRPPSRGTGEETQYF
-	TRBJ2-5	TRBV12-3/TRBV12-4	-	TGTGCCAGCAGCCCCCGGGACACCCAAGAGACCCAGTACTTC	CASSPRDTQETQYF
-	TRBJ2-7	TRBV20-1	few	TGCAGTGCGGTACCAGGTAGCTCCTACGAGCAGTACTTC	CSAVPGSSYEQYF
TRBD1	TRBJ2-7	TRBV9	few	TGTGCCAGCAGCGTAGGACAGGGGGCGAGCGAGCAGTACTTC	CASSVGQGASEQYF
-	TRBJ1-4	TRBV7-2	few	TGTGCCAGCAGCATCACGGGGACAACTAATGAAAAACTGTTTTTT	CASSITGTTNEKLFF
-	TRBJ2-1	TRBV18	-	TGTGCCAGCTCACCCAACGAGGGCTATGAGCAGTTCTTC	CASSPNEGYEQFF
-	TRBJ1-6	TRBV28	few	TGTGCCAGCAGTCCAAGACGGGGAGTCTGGAATTCACCCCTCCACTTT	CASSPRRGVWNSPLHF
-	TRBJ1-6	TRBV5-1	-	TGCGCCAGCAGCCCCTCGGGGGGGCGAGGGGATTCACCCCTCCACTTT	CASSPSGGRGDSPLHF
TRBD1	TRBJ2-7	TRBV27	-	TGTGCCAGCACGCCGGGACAGGGGGAATACGAGCAGTACTTC	CASTPGQGEYEQYF